This T cell receptor (beta chain) was recorded in a study of cytomegalovirus exposure and HLA in healthy donors. On the study more broadly: HLA-typed donors were the source of approximately 85 million unique TCRs, which an early data release held.

The V segment lost 4 bases and the J segment 4 bases; nucleotides outside the gene matches: 9. Germline V gene data show CDR1 as MNHNY and CDR2 as SVGAGI (reference sequence). The CDR3 covers 16 residues. On this clone itself: What it recognizes is unknown.

This PCR relied on a set of 60 Vbeta primers and 13 Jbeta primers. The table came from immunoSEQ multiplex PCR; TCRdb's copy has only in-frame clones and leaves some out. The repertoire holds about 94,000 clones, 50% to 75% seen once, with 3.5% to 4.5% in the top ten. Overall study results and limits: As a later analysis showed, a missense DCLRE1C variant was linked to trimming of TCR beta V- and J-genes. A list of approximately 160 TCR beta chains associated with cytomegalovirus was given.

The TCR originated in a man aged 25 to 40 in good health and CMV-seronegative. The rearrangement links TRBV6-6 to TRBJ1-3; 8 bases line up with TRBD1. Sequencing input: PBMCs. The CDR3 reads CASSWSDRVDGNTIYF. The DNA of the CDR3 is TGTGCCAGCAGTTGGTCGGACAGGGTAGACGGAAACACCATATATTTT.